This TCR beta chain was profiled in a study of cytomegalovirus exposure and HLA in healthy donors. The study, taken as a whole, reports: Accurate predictions that matched the HLA-A and HLA-B alleles of most subjects were reportedly made from TCR beta sequences. In a later analysis, HLA-associated TCR beta chains were more clonally expanded than equally common others. Presence/absence analyses took donor sequencing depth as roughly uniform.

In the case of this clone: Its target is not known.

V was clipped by 6 bases and J by 1 base, with 12 bases between them. The CDR3 runs 14 residues. CDR1 is SNHLY, CDR2 FYNNEI, per germline. PCR was performed using 60 Vbeta and 13 Jbeta primers. The protocol was immunoSEQ multiplex PCR, while the TCRdb copy is restricted to in-frame clones and leaves out a portion. In the table there are 200,000 to 300,000 clones, around 80% of which are singletons. The receptor was derived from a boy younger than 18 in good health and CMV-seronegative. Sequencing was carried out using PBMCs. This sequence joins TRBV2 and TRBJ1-1; the D is unclear. CDR3 sequence: CASRSIYGNTEAFF. CDR3 sequence (DNA): TGTGCCAGCAGGAGCATTTACGGGAACACTGAAGCTTTCTTT.